This TCR beta chain was profiled in a study of a mutant IDH1 vaccine in newly diagnosed glioma. Time point meaning: baseline, week 1 (first vaccination visit). Sample treatment: pre-vaccination baseline after standard-of-care therapy. The repertoire was sequenced with immunoSEQ multiplex PCR; TCRdb's copy has only in-frame clones and lacks some. The repertoire holds under 65,000 clones, with approximately 80% as singletons. The V gene end was trimmed by 5 bases and the J gene end by 5 bases; junction bases not matched to a gene: 13. From germline, CDR1 is SGHRS and CDR2 YFSETQ. The CDR3 is 16 amino acids.

This sequence was found in a man aged 18 to 35 with glioma. This specimen consisted of PBMCs, obtained from a glioma patient treated with radiotherapy, temozolomide or both. V usage is TRBV5-1 and J usage is TRBJ2-7; TRBD1 matches 10 bases. The CDR3 sequence: CASSPTAGTGDHEQYF. In DNA form, the CDR3 reads TGCGCCAGCAGTCCTACCGCCGGGACAGGGGACCACGAGCAGTACTTC.